A selection of T cell receptor beta chains follows, all from one sample in a study of T cells after yellow fever vaccination. TCRdb re-called the 5' RACE reads with MiXCR, one entry per CDR3 protein. The sample shows approximately 150,000 distinct CDR3 sequences, 7% to 9% of them seen only once. The input for sequencing was CD4+ T cells sorted from PBMCs, taken 5 days after the yellow fever booster vaccination. These TCRs come from a man in his thirties or forties who received the YFV17D yellow fever vaccine. Both conserved end residues are part of each CDR3. Fields, in order: J gene, clone size, D gene, V gene, CDR3 DNA, CDR3 protein. D genes are given only for firm matches. The size field is filled for only some rows; it gives once, few, many or a size class.

>TRBJ2-7|NA|TRBD2|TRBV20-1
TGCAGTGCTAGAGGAGGCGGACTAGCGGCAACTCCTTGGGAGCAGTACTTC
CSARGGGLAATPWEQYF
>TRBJ2-1|NA|NA|TRBV20-1
TGCAGTGCTCCAAGGGAGGCCCTGAATGAGCAGTTCTTC
CSAPREALNEQFF
>TRBJ2-3|many|TRBD2|TRBV4-3
TGCGCCAGCAGCTCGACTAGCGGGAGCGCAGATACGCAGTATTTT
CASSSTSGSADTQYF
>TRBJ1-6|many|TRBD1|TRBV5-1
TGCGCCAGCAGCTTTGGGACAGAGAATTCACCCCTCCACTTT
CASSFGTENSPLHF
>TRBJ2-7|NA|NA|TRBV29-1
TGCAGCGTTGACGCCCAGGCAGGGCAGTTATCCTACGAGCAGTACTTC
CSVDAQAGQLSYEQYF
>TRBJ2-5|many|TRBD2|TRBV20-1
TGCAGTGCTTTTCCTAGCGGGAGAGAGACCCAGTACTTC
CSAFPSGRETQYF
>TRBJ1-2|many|TRBD1|TRBV5-6
TGTGCCAGCAGCCAGGGACAGGAAGATGGCTACACCTTC
CASSQGQEDGYTF
>TRBJ2-1|many|NA|TRBV7-2
TGTGCCAGCAGCTTAGTGACCACGTACAATGAGCAGTTCTTC
CASSLVTTYNEQFF
>TRBJ1-4|many|NA|TRBV27
TGTGCCAGCAGTTTCCGGAGCGGAGAAAAACTGTTTTTT
CASSFRSGEKLFF
>TRBJ2-1|many|NA|TRBV13
TGTGCCAGCAGCTTTTTATCAAAAGCCTACAATGAGCAGTTCTTC
CASSFLSKAYNEQFF
>TRBJ2-1|many|NA|TRBV5-4
TGTGCCAGCAGCTTGGTGACCAATGAGCAGTTCTTC
CASSLVTNEQFF
>TRBJ2-1|many|NA|TRBV20-1
TGCAGTGCGGGCAGGGGCGAGCAGTTCTTC
CSAGRGEQFF
>TRBJ2-3|many|NA|TRBV12-3/TRBV12-4
TGTGCCAGCAGACTCGACTACACAGATACGCAGTATTTT
CASRLDYTDTQYF
>TRBJ2-1|many|NA|TRBV7-2
TGTGCCAGCAGCTCTCAGTGGGGGGTTTTTGGTGAGCAGTTCTTC
CASSSQWGVFGEQFF
>TRBJ2-3|many|NA|TRBV7-2
TGTGCCAGCAGCCCCCCGGCGGCAGATACGCAGTATTTT
CASSPPAADTQYF
>TRBJ2-7|many|TRBD2|TRBV25-1
TGTGCCAGCAGCAGAGGGGGACTAGCGGAACTCTACGAGCAGTACTTC
CASSRGGLAELYEQYF
>TRBJ2-1|NA|NA|TRBV5-1
TGCGCCAGCAGCTCAATGGCGAGTAGCTCCTACAATGAGCAGTTCTTC
CASSSMASSSYNEQFF
>TRBJ2-7|many|NA|TRBV4-3
TGCGCCAGCAGCCAAATAACGGGTGCGGCGTACGAGCAGTACTTC
CASSQITGAAYEQYF
>TRBJ2-1|many|NA|TRBV7-2
TGTGCCAGCAGCTTAACCGGGACCTACAATGAGCAGTTCTTC
CASSLTGTYNEQFF
>TRBJ2-5|many|NA|TRBV9
TGTGCCAGCAGCGTAGACCCACAAGGCCAAGAGACCCAGTACTTC
CASSVDPQGQETQYF
>TRBJ1-1|many|NA|TRBV3-1
TGTGCCAGCAGCTACCACGGGACTGAAGCTTTCTTT
CASSYHGTEAFF
>TRBJ2-1|many|NA|TRBV20-1
TGCAGTGCCGTACCTGCGGGAAGCTCCTACAATGAGCAGTTCTTC
CSAVPAGSSYNEQFF
>TRBJ2-2|few|TRBD1|TRBV24-1
TGTGCCACCAGTGACTTGACAGGGGCGGCGGGCACCGGGGAGCTGTTTTTT
CATSDLTGAAGTGELFF
>TRBJ2-2|many|TRBD2|TRBV24-1
TGTGCCACCAGTGATGCCGGGACTAGCGGGAGTTCCGGGGAGCTGTTTTTT
CATSDAGTSGSSGELFF
>TRBJ2-3|many|TRBD2|TRBV5-1
TGCGCCAGCACCCTAAGCGGGAGGGCAGATACGCAGTATTTT
CASTLSGRADTQYF
>TRBJ2-5|NA|NA|TRBV4-3
TGCGCCAGCAGCCAAGATTACGGGAACAGGGAGACCCAGTACTTC
CASSQDYGNRETQYF
>TRBJ2-5|many|NA|TRBV7-9
TGTGCCAGCAGCTCCTCTCCGGCCCTGAGGCAAGAGACCCAGTACTTC
CASSSSPALRQETQYF
>TRBJ2-1|many|TRBD1|TRBV6-4
TGTGCCAGCAGTGAAAACGGACAGGCTCTCTACAATGAGCAGTTCTTC
CASSENGQALYNEQFF
>TRBJ2-1|many|TRBD1|TRBV11-3
TGTGCCAGCAGCTTAAAAGGGACAGGGGTAACCTACAATGAGCAGTTCTTC
CASSLKGTGVTYNEQFF
>TRBJ2-7|many|NA|TRBV3-1
TGTGCCAGCAGCAGAGGGGGTATCACCTACGAGCAGTACTTC
CASSRGGITYEQYF
>TRBJ2-1|few|TRBD1|TRBV6-5
TGTGCCAGCAGTTTGCGGACAGGGAATATCAATGAGCAGTTCTTC
CASSLRTGNINEQFF
>TRBJ1-4|NA|NA|TRBV20-1
TGCAGTGCTAGACTCGGAAATGAAAAACTGTTTTTT
CSARLGNEKLFF
>TRBJ2-5|many|TRBD2|TRBV12-3/TRBV12-4
TGTGCCAGCAGTTTACACGCTAGCGGGAGTGGAGAGACCCAGTACTTC
CASSLHASGSGETQYF
>TRBJ2-3|many|NA|TRBV7-3
TGTGCCAGCAGCTTAATAGAGCGAACAGATACGCAGTATTTT
CASSLIERTDTQYF
>TRBJ2-3|many|NA|TRBV6-2/TRBV6-3
TGTGCCAGCAGTTGGGCAGGGTTGCCAGATACGCAGTATTTT
CASSWAGLPDTQYF
>TRBJ2-4|NA|NA|TRBV25-1
TGTGCCAGCGGTGGGGGCTTAGCCAAAAACATTCAGTACTTC
CASGGGLAKNIQYF
>TRBJ2-1|many|NA|TRBV7-9
TGTGCCAGCAGCAAACTGGACAATGAGCAGTTCTTC
CASSKLDNEQFF
>TRBJ2-5|many|NA|TRBV6-1
TGTGCCAGCAGACGTTTTCGGGTTGGTCCCTGGGAGACCCAGTACTTC
CASRRFRVGPWETQYF